The next 2 T cell receptor beta chains were all read from a single sample in a study of T cell responses to AZD1222 COVID-19 vaccine. TCRdb keeps only in-frame clones here, not all; method: immunoSEQ multiplex PCR. The sample holds 15,000 to 20,000 clones, roughly 76% seen once. The source was peripheral blood, collected 28 days after the second AZD1222 dose. The receptors shown here come from an adult who received the AZD1222 COVID-19 vaccine.

CDR3 residues: CASSPTGTVTDTQYF. CDR3 nucleotides: TGTGCCAGCAGCCCGACCGGGACAGTCACAGATACGCAGTATTTT. This sequence joins TRBV7-8 and TRBJ2-3; 7 positions agree with TRBD1. Germline V lookup: CDR1 SGHVS, CDR2 FQNEAQ. This CDR3 has 15 residues. V shed 5 bases and J 2 bases; nucleotides not matched to a gene: 7.

This chain connects TRBV5-1 to TRBJ2-6; D is perhaps TRBD2 (5 bases). The CDR3 length is 15 residues. Per the germline V gene, CDR1 is SGHRS and CDR2 is YFSETQ. The V end lost 4 bases, the J end lost 0 bases, and 8 bases lay between the germline ends. CDR3 bases: TGCGCCAGCAGCCAAGGGAGCTCTGGGGCCAACGTCCTGACTTTC. Translating it yields CASSQGSSGANVLTF.